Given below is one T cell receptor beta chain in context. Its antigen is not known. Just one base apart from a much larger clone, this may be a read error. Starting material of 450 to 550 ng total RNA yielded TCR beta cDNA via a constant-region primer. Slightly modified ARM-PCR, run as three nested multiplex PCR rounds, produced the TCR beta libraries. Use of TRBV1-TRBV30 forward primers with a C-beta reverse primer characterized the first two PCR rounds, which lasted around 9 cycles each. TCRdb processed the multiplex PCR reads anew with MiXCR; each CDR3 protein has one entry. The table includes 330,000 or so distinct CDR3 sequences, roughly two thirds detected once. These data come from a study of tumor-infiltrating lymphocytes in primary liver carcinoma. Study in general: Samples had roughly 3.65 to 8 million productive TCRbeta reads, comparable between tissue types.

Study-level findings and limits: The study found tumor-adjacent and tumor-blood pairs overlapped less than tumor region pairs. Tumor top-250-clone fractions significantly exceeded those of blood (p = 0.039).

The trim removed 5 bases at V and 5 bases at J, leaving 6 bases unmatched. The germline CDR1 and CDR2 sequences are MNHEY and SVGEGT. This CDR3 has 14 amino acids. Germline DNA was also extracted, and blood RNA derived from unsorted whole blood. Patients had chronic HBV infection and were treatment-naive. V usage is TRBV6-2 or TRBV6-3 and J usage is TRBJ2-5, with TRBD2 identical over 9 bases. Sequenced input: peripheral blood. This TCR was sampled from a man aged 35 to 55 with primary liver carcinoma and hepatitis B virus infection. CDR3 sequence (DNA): TGTGCCAGCAGTGCTGCTAGCGGGATGGAGACCCAGTACTTC. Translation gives CASSAASGMETQYF.